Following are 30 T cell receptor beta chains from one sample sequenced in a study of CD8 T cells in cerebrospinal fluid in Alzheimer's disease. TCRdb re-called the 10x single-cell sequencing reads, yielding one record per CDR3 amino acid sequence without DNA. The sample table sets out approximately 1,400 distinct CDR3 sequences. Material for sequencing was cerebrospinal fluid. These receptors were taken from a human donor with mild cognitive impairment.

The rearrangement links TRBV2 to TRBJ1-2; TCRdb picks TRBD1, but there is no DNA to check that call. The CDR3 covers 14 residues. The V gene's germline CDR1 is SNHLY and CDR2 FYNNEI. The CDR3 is CASTRGSGNYGYTF.

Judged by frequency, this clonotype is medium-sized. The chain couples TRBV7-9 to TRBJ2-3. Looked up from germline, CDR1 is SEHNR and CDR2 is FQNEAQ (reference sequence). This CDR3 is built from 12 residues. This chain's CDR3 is CASSYQRDTQYF.

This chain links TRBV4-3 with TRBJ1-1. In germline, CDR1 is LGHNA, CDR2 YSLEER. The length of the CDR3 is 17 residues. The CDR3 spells CASSQLRAGNMNTEAFF.

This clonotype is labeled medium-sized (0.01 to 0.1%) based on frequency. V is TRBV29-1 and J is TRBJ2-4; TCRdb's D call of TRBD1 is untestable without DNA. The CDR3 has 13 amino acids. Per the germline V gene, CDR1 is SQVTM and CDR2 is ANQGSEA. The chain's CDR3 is CSVPWGAKNIQYF.

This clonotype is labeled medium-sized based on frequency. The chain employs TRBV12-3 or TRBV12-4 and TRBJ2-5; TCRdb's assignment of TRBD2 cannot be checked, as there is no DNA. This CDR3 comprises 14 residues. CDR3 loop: CASSWGRRGETQYF.

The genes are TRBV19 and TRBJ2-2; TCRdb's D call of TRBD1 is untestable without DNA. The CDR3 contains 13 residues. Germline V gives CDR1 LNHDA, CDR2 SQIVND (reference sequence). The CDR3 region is CASGRDNTGELFF. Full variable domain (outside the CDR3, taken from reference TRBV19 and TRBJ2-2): DGGITQSPKYLFRKEGQNVTLSCEQNLNHDAMYWYRQDPGQGLRLIYYSQIVNDFQKGDIAEGYSVSREKKESFPLTVTSAQKNPTAFYLCASGRDNTGELFFGEGSRLTVL.

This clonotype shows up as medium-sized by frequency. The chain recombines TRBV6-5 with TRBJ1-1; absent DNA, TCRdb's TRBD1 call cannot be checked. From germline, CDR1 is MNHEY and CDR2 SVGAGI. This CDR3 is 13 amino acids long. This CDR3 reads CASRRQGSTEAFF.

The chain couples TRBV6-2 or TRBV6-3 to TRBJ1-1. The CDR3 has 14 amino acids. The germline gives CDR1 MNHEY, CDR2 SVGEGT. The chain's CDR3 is CASSLTLMNTEAFF.

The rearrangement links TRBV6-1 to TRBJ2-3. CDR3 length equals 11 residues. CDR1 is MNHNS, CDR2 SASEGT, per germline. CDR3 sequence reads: CASSDMDTQYF.

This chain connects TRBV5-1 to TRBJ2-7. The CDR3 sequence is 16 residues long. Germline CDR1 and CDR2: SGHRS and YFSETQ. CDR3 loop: CASSLSYGQGFDEQYF.

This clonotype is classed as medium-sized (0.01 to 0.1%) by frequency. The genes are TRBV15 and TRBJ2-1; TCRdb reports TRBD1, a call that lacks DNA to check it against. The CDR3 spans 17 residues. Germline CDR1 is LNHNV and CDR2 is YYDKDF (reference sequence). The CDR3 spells CATSRDLGQGWFNEQFF.

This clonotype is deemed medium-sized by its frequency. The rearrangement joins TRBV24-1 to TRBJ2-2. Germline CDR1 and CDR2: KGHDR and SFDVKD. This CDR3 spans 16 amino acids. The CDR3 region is CATSDLPPENTGELFF.

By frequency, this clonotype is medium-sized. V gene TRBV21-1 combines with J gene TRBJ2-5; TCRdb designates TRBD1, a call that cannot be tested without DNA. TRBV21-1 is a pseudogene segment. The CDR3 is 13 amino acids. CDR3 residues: CASWTGDEETQYF.

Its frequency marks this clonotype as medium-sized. The CDR3 reads CASSFPGATNEKLFF. The rearrangement joins TRBV7-2 to TRBJ1-4; checking the TCRdb D call of TRBD1 is not possible without DNA. CDR3 length equals 15 residues. Germline CDR1 SGHTA, CDR2 FQGNSA.

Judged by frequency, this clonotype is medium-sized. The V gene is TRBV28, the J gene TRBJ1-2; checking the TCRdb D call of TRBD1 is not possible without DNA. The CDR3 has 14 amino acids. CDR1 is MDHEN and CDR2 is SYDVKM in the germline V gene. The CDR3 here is CASSTDRGRYGYTF.

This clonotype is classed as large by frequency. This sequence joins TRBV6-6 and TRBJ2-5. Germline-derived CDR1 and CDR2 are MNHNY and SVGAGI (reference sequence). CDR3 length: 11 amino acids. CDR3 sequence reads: CASSGMKTQYF.

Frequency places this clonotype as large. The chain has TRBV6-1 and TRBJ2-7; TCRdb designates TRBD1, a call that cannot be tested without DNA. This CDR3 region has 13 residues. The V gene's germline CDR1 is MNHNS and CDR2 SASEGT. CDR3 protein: CASRRGGAYEQYF.

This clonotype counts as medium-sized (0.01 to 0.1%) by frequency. Here the CDR3 reads CASRGEAGEAFF. The gene calls are TRBV2 and TRBJ1-1. The V gene's germline CDR1 is SNHLY and CDR2 FYNNEI. CDR3 length equals 12 residues.

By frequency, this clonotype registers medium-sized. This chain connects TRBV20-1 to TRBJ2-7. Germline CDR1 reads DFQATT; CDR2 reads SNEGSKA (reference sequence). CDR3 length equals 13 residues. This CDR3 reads CSALIRGPYEQYF.

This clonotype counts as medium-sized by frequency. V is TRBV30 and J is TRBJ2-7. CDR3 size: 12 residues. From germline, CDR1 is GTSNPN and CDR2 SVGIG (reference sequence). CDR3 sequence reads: CAWSVGYYEQYF.

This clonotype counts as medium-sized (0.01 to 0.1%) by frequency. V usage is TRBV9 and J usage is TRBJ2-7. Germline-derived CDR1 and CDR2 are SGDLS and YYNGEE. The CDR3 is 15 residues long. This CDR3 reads CASSVEAGSAYEQYF.

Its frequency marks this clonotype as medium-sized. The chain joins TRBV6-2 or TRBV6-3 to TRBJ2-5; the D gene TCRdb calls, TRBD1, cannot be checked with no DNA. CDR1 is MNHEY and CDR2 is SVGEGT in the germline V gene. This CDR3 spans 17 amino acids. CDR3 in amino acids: CASSYNSRHGGMETQYF.

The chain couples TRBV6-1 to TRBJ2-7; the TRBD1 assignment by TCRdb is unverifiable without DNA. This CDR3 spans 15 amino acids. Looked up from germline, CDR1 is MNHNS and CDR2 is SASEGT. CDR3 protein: CASSNPGQGGDEQYF.

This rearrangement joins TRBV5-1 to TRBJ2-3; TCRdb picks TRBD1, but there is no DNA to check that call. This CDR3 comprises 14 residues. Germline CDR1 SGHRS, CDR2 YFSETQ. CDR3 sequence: CASSSRPGADTQYF.

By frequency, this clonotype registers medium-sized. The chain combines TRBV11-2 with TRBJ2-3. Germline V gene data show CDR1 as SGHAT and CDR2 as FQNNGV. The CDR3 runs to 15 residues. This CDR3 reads CASSLSRRGADTQYF.

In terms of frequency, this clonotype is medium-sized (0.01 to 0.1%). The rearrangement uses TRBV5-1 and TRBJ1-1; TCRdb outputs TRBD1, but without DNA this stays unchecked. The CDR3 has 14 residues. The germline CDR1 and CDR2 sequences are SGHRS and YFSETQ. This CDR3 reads CASSTGTGRDEAFF.

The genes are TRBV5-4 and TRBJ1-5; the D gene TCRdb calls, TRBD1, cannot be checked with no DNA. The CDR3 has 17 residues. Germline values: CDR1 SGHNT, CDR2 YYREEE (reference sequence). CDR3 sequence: CASSLAGGAGPDQPQHF.

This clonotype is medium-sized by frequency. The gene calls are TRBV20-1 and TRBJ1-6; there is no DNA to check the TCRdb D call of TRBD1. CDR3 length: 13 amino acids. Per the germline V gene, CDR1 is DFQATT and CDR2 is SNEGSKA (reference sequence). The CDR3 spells CSAPQDLNSPLHF.

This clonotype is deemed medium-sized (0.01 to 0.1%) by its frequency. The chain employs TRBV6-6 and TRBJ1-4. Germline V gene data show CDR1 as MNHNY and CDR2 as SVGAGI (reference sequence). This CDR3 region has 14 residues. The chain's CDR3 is CASSTSATNEKLFF.

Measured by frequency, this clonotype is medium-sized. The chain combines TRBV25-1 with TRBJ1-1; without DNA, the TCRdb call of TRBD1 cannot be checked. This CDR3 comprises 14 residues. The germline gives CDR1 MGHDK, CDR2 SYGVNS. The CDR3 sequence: CASSRGGLNTEAFF.